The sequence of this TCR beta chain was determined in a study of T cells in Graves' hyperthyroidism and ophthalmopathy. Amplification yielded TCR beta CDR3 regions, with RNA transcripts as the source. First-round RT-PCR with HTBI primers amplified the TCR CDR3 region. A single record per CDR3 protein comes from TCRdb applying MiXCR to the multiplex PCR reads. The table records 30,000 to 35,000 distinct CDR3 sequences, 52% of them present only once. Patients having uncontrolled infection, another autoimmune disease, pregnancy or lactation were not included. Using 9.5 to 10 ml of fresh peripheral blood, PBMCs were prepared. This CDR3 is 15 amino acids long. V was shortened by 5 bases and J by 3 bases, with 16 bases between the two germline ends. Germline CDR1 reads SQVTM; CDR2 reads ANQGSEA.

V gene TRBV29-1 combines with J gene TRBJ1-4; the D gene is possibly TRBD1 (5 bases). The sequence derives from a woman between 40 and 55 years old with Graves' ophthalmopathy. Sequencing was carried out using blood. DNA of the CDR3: TGCAGCGTTATTCCCGGGACGGACTCTAATGAAAAACTGTTTTTT. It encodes CSVIPGTDSNEKLFF.